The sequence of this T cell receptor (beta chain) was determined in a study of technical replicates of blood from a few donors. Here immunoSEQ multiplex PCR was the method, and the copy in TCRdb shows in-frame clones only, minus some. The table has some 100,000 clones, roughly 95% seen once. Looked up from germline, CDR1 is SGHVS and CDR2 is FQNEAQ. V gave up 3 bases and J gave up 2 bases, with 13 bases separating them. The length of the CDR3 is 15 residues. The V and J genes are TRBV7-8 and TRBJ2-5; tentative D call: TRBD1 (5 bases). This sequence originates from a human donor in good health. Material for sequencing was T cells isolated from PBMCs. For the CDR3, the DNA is TGTGCCAGCAGCTTGGGGCTCAACGGACAAGAGACCCAGTACTTC. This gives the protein CASSLGLNGQETQYF.